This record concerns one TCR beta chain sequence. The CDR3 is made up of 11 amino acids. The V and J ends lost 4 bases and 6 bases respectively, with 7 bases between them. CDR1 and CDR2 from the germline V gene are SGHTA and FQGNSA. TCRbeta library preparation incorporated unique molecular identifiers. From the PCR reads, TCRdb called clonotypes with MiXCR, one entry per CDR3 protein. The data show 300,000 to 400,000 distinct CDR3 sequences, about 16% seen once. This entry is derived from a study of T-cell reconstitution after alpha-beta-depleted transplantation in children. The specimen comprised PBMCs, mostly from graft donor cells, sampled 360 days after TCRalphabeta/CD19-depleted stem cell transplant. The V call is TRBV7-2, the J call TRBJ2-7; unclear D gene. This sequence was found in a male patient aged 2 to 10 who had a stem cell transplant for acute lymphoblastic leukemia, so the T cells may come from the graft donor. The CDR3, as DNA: TGTGCCAGCAGCTGGCAGGCCGAGCAGTACTTC. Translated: CASSWQAEQYF.